The T cell receptor (beta chain) under discussion was sequenced for a study of T cells expressing NK-cell markers. Study results and caveats: About 6 donors had dominant NKG2C+ clonotypes that comprised roughly 1.0-7.5% of their CD8+ T cells.

A 5'RACE template switching approach incorporating UMIs was used to make TCR beta cDNA. TCRdb reanalyzed the 5' RACE reads, giving one entry per CDR3 protein sequence and no DNA. The sample has more than 90,000 distinct CDR3 sequences. For this clonotype: Its antigen is undetermined.

Material: blood T cells: a sorted CD56 or NKG2C T cell subset, CD4+ or CD8+ T cells, or bulk PBMC T cells (not recorded which). This TCR came from a woman aged 18 to 75 in good health.

CDR3 protein: CASSLVLAETGELFF. The chain is built from TRBV7-9 and TRBJ2-2. The CDR3 totals 15 residues. CDR1 is SEHNR and CDR2 is FQNEAQ in the germline V gene (reference sequence).